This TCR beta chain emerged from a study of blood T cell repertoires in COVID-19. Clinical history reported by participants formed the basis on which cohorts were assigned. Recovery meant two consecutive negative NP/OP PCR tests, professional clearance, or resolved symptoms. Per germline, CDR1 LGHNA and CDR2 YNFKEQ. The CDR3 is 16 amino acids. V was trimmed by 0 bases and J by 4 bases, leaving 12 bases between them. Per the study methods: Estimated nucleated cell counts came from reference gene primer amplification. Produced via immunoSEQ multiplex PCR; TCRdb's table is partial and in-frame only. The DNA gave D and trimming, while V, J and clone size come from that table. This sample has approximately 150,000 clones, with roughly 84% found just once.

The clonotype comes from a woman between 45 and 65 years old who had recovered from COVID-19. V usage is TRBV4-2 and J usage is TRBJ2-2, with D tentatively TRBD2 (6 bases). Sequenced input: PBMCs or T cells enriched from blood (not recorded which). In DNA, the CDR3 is TGTGCCAGCAGCCAAGAGAAGGGGACTGGCACCGGGGAGCTGTTTTTT. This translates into CASSQEKGTGTGELFF.